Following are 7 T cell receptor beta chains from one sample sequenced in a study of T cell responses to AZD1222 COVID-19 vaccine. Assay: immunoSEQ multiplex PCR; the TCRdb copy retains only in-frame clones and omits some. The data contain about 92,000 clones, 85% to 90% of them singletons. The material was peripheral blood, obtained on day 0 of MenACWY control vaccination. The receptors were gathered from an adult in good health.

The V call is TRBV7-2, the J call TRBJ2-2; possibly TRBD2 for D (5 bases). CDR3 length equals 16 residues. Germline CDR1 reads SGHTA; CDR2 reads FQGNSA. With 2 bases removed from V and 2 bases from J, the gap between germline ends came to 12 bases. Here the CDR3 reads CASSLRGGGNTGELFF. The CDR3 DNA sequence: TGTGCCAGCAGCTTACGAGGCGGAGGTAACACCGGGGAGCTGTTTTTT.

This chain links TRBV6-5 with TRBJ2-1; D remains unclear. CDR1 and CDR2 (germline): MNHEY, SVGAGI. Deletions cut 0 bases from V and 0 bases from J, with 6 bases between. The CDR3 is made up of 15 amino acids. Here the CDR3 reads CASSYSRDSYNEQFF. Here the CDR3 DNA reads TGTGCCAGCAGTTACTCGCGAGACTCCTACAATGAGCAGTTCTTC.

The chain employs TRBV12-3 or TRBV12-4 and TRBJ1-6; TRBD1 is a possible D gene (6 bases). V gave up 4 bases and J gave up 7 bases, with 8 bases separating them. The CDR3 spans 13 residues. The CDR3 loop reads CASSSTGNSPLHF. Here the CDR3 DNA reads TGTGCCAGCAGTTCCACAGGGAATTCACCCCTCCACTTT.

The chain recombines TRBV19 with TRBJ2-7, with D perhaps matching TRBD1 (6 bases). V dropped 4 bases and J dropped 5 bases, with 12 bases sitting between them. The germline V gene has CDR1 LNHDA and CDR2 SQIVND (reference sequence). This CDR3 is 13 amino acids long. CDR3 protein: CASSNLGANEQYF. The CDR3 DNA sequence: TGTGCCAGTAGTAACCTGGGGGCAAACGAGCAGTACTTC. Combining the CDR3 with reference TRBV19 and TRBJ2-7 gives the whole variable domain DGGITQSPKYLFRKEGQNVTLSCEQNLNHDAMYWYRQDPGQGLRLIYYSQIVNDFQKGDIAEGYSVSREKKESFPLTVTSAQKNPTAFYLCASSNLGANEQYFGPGTRLTVT.

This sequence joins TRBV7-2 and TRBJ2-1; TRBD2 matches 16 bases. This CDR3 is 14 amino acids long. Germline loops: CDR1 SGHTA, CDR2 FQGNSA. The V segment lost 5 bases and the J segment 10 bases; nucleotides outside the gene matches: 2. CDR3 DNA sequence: TGTGCCAGCAGCCAGGGACTAGCGGGGGGGGAGCAGTTCTTC. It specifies CASSQGLAGGEQFF.

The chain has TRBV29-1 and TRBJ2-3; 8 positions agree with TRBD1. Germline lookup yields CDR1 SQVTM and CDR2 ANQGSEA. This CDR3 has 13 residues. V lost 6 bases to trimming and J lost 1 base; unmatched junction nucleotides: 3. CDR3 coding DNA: TGCAGCGTAGGACAGGGAGGCACAGATACGCAGTATTTT. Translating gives CSVGQGGTDTQYF.

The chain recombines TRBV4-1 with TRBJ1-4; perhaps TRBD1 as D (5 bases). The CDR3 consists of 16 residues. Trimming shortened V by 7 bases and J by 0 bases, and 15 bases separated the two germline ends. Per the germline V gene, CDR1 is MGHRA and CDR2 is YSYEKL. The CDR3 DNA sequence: TGCGCCAGCACCTCTGGGGGGATATCAACTAATGAAAAACTGTTTTTT. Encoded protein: CASTSGGISTNEKLFF.